This T cell receptor (beta chain) was retrieved from a study of CD8+CD57+ T cells in acquired aplastic anemia. About the research overall: When averaged, DNA from sorted CD4+ and CD8+ cells came to 3 to 3.5 ug. Study findings and constraints: Some 28 sequences, all CD8+ CDR3, were shared between patients and controls.

Patients included in sequencing had previously demonstrated CD8+CD57+ cell expansion by flow cytometry. The length of the CDR3 is 12 residues. V was cut by 5 bases and J by 4 bases, with 8 bases left in between. Germline assignment: CDR1 SEHNR and CDR2 FQNEAQ (reference sequence). Genomic DNA constituted the template upon which TCR beta VDJ and CDR3 profiling was performed. TCRdb reanalysed the reads using MiXCR and keeps one entry per CDR3 protein. The sample contains roughly 250,000 distinct CDR3 sequences, around 46% of which appear only once. In this sample, this clonotype turned up many times. Its antigen is still unknown.

This receptor was obtained from a human donor with aplastic anemia. Material: sorted CD4+, CD8+, or CD8+CD57+ T cells (not recorded which) from PBMCs. The chain links TRBV7-9 to TRBJ1-2, with D unclear. CDR3 nucleotides: TGTGCCAGCAGCCTCCGCCCCTATGGCTACACCTTC. It is translated as CASSLRPYGYTF.